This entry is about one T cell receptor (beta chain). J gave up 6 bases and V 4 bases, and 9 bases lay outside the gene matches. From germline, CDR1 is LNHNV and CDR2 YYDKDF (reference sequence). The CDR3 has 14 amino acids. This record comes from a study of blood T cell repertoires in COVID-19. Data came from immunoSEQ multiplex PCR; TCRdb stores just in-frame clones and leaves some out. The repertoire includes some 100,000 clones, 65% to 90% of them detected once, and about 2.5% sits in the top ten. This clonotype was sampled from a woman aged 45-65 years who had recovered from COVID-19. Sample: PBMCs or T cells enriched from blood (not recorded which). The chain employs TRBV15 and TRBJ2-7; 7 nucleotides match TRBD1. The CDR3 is CATSITGDQSEQYF. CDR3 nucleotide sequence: TGTGCCACCAGCATCACAGGGGATCAATCCGAGCAGTACTTC.